This T cell receptor beta chain stems from a study of regulatory and conventional T cells in RAG deficiency. The germline CDR1 and CDR2 sequences are SGDLS and YYNGEE. This CDR3 is built from 15 residues. V shed 0 bases, J shed 4 bases, and the junction held 6 bases outside the gene matches. Blood CD4+ CD25-low CD127-high conventional T cells supplied the genomic DNA template. The table came from immunoSEQ multiplex PCR; TCRdb's copy has only in-frame clones and leaves some out. Here the sample spans about 30,000 clones, roughly 96% being singletons. This clone was recorded only once. What it binds is not known. Study-level points and caveats: Other subsets showed approximately 10-fold reductions, but Treg unique TCR beta sequences fell roughly 90-fold in these patients. Patient subsets had shorter CDR3s; Omenn Treg-Tconv overlap exceeded 85%. Shannon entropy fell and Simpson indices rose in RAG-deficient patients.

The same data also went into a second study, on regulatory T cells. From that study: Amplification used 52 TRBV primers and 13 TRBJ primers. In patients, unique TRB V-J pairs were restricted and V/J usage skewed, especially in Tregs.

This clonotype was obtained from a human donor in good health. The sequenced sample was CD25- CD4+ T cells sorted from blood. The gene calls are TRBV9 and TRBJ2-7, with 8 bases that match TRBD1. CDR3 loop: CASSVERTGIYEQYF. DNA for the CDR3: TGTGCCAGCAGCGTAGAAAGGACAGGGATTTACGAGCAGTACTTC.